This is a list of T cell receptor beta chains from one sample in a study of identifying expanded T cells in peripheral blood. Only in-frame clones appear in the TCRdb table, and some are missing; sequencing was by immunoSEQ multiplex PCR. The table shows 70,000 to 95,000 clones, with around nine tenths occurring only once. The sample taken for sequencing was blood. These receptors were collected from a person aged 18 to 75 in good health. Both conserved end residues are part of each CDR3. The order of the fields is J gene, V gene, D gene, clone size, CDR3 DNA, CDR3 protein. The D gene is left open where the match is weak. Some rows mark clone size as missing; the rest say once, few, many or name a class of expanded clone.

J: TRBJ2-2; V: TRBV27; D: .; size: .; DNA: TGTGCCAGCAGTTCTACAGGGATCGGGGAGCTGTTTTTT; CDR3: CASSSTGIGELFF
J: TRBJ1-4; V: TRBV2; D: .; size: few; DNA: TGTGCCAGCAGTGAAGTCGAGACACTGTTTTTT; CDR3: CASSEVETLFF
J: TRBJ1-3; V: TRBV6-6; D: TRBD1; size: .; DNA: TGTGCCAGCAGTTACGGGACAGGGCCTGGAAACACCATATATTTT; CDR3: CASSYGTGPGNTIYF
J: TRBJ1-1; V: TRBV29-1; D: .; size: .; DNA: TGCAGCGTCTCCAAAGGGAACACTGAAGCTTTCTTT; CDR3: CSVSKGNTEAFF
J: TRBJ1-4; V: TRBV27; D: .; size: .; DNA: TGTGCCAGCAGGGAAGACAGGTTCAATGAAAAACTGTTTTTT; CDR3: CASREDRFNEKLFF
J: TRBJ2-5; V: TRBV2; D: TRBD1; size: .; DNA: TGTGCCAGCGATGAACAGGGGGCAGGGGAGACCCAGTACTTC; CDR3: CASDEQGAGETQYF
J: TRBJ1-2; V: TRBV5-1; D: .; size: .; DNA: TGCGCCAGCAGCTTGAATTATTATGGAGGGGAAGGTGCCGGCTACACCTTC; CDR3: CASSLNYYGGEGAGYTF
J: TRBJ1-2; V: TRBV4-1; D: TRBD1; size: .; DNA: TGCGCCAGCAGCCAAGATACCCCGGGACAGGCCCCATATGGCTACACCTTC; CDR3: CASSQDTPGQAPYGYTF
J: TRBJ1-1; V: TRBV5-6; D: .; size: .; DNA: TGTGCCAGCAGACGGACGCCCATGGATACTGAAGCTTTCTTT; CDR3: CASRRTPMDTEAFF
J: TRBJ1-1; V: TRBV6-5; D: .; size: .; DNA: TGTGCCAGCAGTCGCCGGGTTGCGGCTGAAGCTTTCTTT; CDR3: CASSRRVAAEAFF
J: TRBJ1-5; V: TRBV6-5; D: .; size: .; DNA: TGTGCCAGCAGTTACCGCCCTTATAGCAATCAGCCCCAGCATTTT; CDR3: CASSYRPYSNQPQHF
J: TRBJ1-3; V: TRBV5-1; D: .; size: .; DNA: TGCGCCAGCAGCTTCCTCCCACAGGGCCGGGGGTCTGGAAACACCATATATTTT; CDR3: CASSFLPQGRGSGNTIYF
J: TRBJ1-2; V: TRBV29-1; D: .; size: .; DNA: TGCAGCGTTGAAGGTGTTGCTTTGGGGGATGGCTACACCTTC; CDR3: CSVEGVALGDGYTF
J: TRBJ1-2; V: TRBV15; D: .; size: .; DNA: TGTGCCACCAGCACACGGGACACTGGCTACACCTTC; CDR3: CATSTRDTGYTF
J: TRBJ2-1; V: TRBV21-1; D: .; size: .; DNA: TGTGCCAGCAGCGCCCGGACCTGGGGCTACAATGAGCAGTTCTTC; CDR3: CASSARTWGYNEQFF
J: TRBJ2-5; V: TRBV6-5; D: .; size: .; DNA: TGTGCCAGCAGTTACCTCTCGGGTACAGCTCAAGAGACCCAGTACTTC; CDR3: CASSYLSGTAQETQYF
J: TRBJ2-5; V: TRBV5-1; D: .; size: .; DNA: TGCGCCAGCAGCTTGTGGCAGGGTGCCGAGACCCAGTACTTC; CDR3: CASSLWQGAETQYF
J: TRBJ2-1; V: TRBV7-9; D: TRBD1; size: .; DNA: TGTGCCAGCAGCTTTACATGGACAGGGTCGGACAATGAGCAGTTCTTC; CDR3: CASSFTWTGSDNEQFF
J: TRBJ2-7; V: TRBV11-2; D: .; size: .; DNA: TGTGCCAGCAGCTTAGGGACAGCTTCCTACGAGCAGTACTTC; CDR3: CASSLGTASYEQYF
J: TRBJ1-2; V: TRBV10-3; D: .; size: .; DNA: TGTGCCATCAGTCCAGCGGGAGCCCCGGGGTATGGCTACACCTTC; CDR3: CAISPAGAPGYGYTF
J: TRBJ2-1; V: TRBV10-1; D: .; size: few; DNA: TGCGCCAGCAGTGAGCGAAGGTCAAGTGAGCAGTTCTTC; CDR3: CASSERRSSEQFF
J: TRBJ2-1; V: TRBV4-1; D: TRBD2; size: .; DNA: TGCGCCAGCAGCCCAGGACCCCGACGGGAGGCGTTCTTC; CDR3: CASSPGPRREAFF
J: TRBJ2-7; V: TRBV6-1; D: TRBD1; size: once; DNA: TGTGCCAGCAGCTCGGACAGGGGGCGACTCGAGCAGTACTTC; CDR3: CASSSDRGRLEQYF
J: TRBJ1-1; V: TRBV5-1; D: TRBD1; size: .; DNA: TGCGCCAGCAGCTGGGGACAGGGGGATGAAGCTTTCTTT; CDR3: CASSWGQGDEAFF
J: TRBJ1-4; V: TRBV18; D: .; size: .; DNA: TGTGCCAGCTCACCATTTTTGAATGAAAAACTGTTTTTT; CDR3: CASSPFLNEKLFF
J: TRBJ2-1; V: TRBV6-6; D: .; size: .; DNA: TGTGCCAGCAGTTACTCGAAAGGCGGCAATGAGCAGTTCTTC; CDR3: CASSYSKGGNEQFF
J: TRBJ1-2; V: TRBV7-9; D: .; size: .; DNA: TGTGCCAGCACCCCCGGCGGGCAGGGGTATGGCTACACCTTC; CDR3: CASTPGGQGYGYTF
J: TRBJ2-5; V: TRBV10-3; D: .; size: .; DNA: TGTGCCATCAGTGAGTCGACTAATATCGAAGAGACCCAGTACTTC; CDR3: CAISESTNIEETQYF
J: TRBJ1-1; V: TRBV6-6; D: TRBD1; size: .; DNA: TGTGCCAGCAGGTTGGACAGGGAGGTTAGAGCTTTCTTT; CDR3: CASRLDREVRAFF
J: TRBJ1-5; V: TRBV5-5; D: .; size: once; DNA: TGTGCCAGCAGCCCATCCGGGGGGGCTAGCAATCAGCCCCAGCATTTT; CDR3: CASSPSGGASNQPQHF
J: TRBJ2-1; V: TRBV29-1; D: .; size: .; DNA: TGCAGCGTTGAGAGGGCAGGTACAGGGAAGTTCTTC; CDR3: CSVERAGTGKFF
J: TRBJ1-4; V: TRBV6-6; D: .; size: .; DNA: TGTGCCAGCAGTCTAGGACCGGCTAATGAAAAACTGTTTTTT; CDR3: CASSLGPANEKLFF
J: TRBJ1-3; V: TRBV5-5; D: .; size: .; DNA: TGTGCCAGCAGCTTGGGAGACGGGAAGCGAAACACCATATATTTT; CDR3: CASSLGDGKRNTIYF
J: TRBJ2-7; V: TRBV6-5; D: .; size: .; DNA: TGTGCCAGCAGTTCTCCCGGCGGGACCTACGAGCAGTACTTC; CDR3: CASSSPGGTYEQYF
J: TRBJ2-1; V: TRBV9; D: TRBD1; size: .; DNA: TGTGCCAGCAGCGTCCGGGACAGCGTACGTTCCGGCAATGAGCAGTTCTTC; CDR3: CASSVRDSVRSGNEQFF
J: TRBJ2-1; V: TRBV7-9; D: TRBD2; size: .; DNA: TGTGCCAGCAGCTTAGAGCGGGAGGTATTCAATGAGCAGTTCTTC; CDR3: CASSLEREVFNEQFF
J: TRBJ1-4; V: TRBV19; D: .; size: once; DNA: TGTGCCAGTAGTATGGGCAGGGACGTCGGGACTAATGAAAAACTGTTTTTT; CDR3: CASSMGRDVGTNEKLFF
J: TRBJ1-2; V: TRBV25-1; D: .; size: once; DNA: TGTGCCAGCAGTGAAAGCCAGGACGTTGTGGGTGGCTACACCTTC; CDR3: CASSESQDVVGGYTF
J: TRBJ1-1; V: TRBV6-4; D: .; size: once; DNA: TGTGCCAGCACCCGGGGGCAGGGTGAAGCTTTCTTT; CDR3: CASTRGQGEAFF
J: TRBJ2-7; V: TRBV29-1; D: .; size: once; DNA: TGCAGCGTTGAATGGGGCCCTCAAGGTAGCTACGAGCAGTACTTC; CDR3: CSVEWGPQGSYEQYF
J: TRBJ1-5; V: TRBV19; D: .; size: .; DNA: TGTGCCAGTAGAACCGACAGTTCGGGCAATCAGCCCCAGCATTTT; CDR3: CASRTDSSGNQPQHF
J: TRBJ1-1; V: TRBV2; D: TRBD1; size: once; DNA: TGTGCCAGCAGTTGGACAGGGGGTAACACTGAAGCTTTCTTT; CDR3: CASSWTGGNTEAFF
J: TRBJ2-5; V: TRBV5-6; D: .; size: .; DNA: TGTGCCAGCAGCTGGGGTAAAACAGGGTATGAGACCCAGTACTTC; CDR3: CASSWGKTGYETQYF
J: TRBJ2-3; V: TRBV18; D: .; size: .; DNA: TGTGCCAGCTCACCACTAGGACAAGGCACAGATACGCAGTATTTT; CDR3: CASSPLGQGTDTQYF
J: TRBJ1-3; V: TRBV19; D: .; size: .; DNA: TGTGCCAGTAGTATGTCGACAGATGGAAACACCATATATTTT; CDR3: CASSMSTDGNTIYF
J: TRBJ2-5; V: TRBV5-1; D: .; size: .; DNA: TGCGCCAGCGGGGTTGGGCAAGAGACCCAGTACTTC; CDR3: CASGVGQETQYF
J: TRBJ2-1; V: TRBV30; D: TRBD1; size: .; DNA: TGTGCCTCAACAGGGGGCGGTCTGAAGGAGCAGTTCTTC; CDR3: CASTGGGLKEQFF
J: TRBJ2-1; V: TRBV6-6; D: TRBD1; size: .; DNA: TGTGCCAGCAGTGACCCGGGACAGGGATATGGTGAGCAGTTCTTC; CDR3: CASSDPGQGYGEQFF
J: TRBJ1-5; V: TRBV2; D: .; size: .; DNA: TGTGCCAGCAGAGCCTTTTCGAACGGCAATCAGCCCCAGCATTTT; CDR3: CASRAFSNGNQPQHF
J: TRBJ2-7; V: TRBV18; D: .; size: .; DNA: TGTGCCAGCTCACCACTACCGGGATACGAGCAGTACTTC; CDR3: CASSPLPGYEQYF
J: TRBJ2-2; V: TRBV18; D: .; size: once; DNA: TGTGCCAGCTCAGTTCTCGTGGGCGGGGAGCTGTTTTTT; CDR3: CASSVLVGGELFF
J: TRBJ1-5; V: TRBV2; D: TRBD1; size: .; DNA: TGTGCCAGCACCGAGACAGGGTCAGGGGCTCGCAATCAGCCCCAGCATTTT; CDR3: CASTETGSGARNQPQHF
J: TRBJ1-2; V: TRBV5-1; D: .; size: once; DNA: TGCGCCAGCAGAACAGGGAGCTCTAACTATGGCTACACCTTC; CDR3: CASRTGSSNYGYTF
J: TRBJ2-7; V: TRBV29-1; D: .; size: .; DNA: TGCAGCGTTGGGGGCAGAGACGGAGTACACTCCTACGAGCAGTACTTC; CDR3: CSVGGRDGVHSYEQYF
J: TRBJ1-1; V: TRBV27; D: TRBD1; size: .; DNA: TGTGCCAGCAGTGCTCGACAGGGCCCTAACACTGAAGCTTTCTTT; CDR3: CASSARQGPNTEAFF
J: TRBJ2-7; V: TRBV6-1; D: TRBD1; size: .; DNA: TGTGCCACCTTGGGACAGGGGGTCCGCGAGCAGTACTTC; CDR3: CATLGQGVREQYF
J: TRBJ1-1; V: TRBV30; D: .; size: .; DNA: TGTGCCTGGAGTCGGCCGACGATGGGCACTGAAGCTTTCTTT; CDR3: CAWSRPTMGTEAFF
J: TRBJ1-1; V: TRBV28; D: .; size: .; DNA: TGTGCCAGCAGGGGCCGGGCCCTGAACACTGAAGCTTTCTTT; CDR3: CASRGRALNTEAFF
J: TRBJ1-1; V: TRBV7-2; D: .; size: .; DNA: TGTGCCAGCAGCTTACAGGGTTACACTGAAGCTTTCTTT; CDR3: CASSLQGYTEAFF
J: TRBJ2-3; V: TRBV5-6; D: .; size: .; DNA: TGTGCCAGCAGCTTGGCCGTCGAGGATACGCAGTATTTT; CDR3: CASSLAVEDTQYF